The 7 T cell receptor beta chains below come from one sample, sequenced in a study of T cells after yellow fever vaccination (dated by TCRdb to between 2019 and 2020). The library was made by 5' RACE. Sequenced on an Illumina HiSeq 2500. TCRdb ran its own pipeline on the public reads, namely fastp trimming at Q25 and MiXCR clone calling, and kept in-frame beta chains. Rows matching on CDR3 protein sequence are summarized as one entry with the most common DNA and genes. This sample has approximately 180,000 distinct CDR3 sequences in its table, and approximately 6% of those were observed once. The ten largest make up just under 3% of the sample. Taken with the paper, the label for treatment or condition translates to: live attenuated yellow fever vaccine strain. The sample here was CD4+ T cells sorted from PBMCs, taken on the day of the first yellow fever vaccination. These receptor sequences come from a man younger than 35 who received the YFV17D yellow fever vaccine.

The chain recombines TRBV15 with TRBJ1-1; D gene uncertain. The V and J ends lost 0 bases and 6 bases respectively, with 5 bases between them. From germline, CDR1 is LNHNV and CDR2 YYDKDF (reference sequence). The CDR3 is 12 residues long. CDR3 in DNA: TGTGCCACCAGCAGAGATAACGCTGAAGCTTTCTTT. Translated: CATSRDNAEAFF.

Points on this clonotype: One end of the junction does not line up with germline, which may come from a read error. The gene calls are TRBV7-9 and TRBJ2-5; 10 bases align to TRBD1. CDR3 size: 15 residues. Germline V gene data show CDR1 as SEHNR and CDR2 as FQNEAQ (reference sequence). The CDR3 spells CASSFWTGGEENQYF. The CDR3, as DNA: TGTGCCAGCAGCTTCTGGACAGGGGGTGAGGAGAACCAGTACTTC. The full variable domain, with the rest looked up from reference TRBV7-9 and TRBJ2-5, is DTGVSQNPRHKITKRGQNVTFRCDPISEHNRLYWYRQTLGQGPEFLTYFQNEAQLEKSRLLSDRFSAERPKGSFSTLEIQRTEQGDSAMYLCASSFWTGGEENQYFGPGTRLLVL.

This chain uses TRBV4-1 with TRBJ1-5, with D hard to call. Germline V gene lookup returns CDR1 MGHRA and CDR2 YSYEKL. The CDR3 consists of 13 residues. V lost 0 bases and J lost 6, with 6 bases in between. CDR3 DNA: TGCGCCAGCAGCCAAGATCTTTCTCAGCCCCAGCATTTT. This encodes CASSQDLSQPQHF.

This clonotype was detected only a few times. The chain combines TRBV5-4 with TRBJ2-2, with 11 bases that match TRBD2. The V segment lost 1 base and the J segment 7 bases; nucleotides outside the gene matches: 6. CDR3 length equals 16 residues. Germline loops: CDR1 SGHNT, CDR2 YYREEE (reference sequence). CDR3 DNA: TGTGCCAGCAGCTTGACTAGCGGGGGCCGAGGCGGGGAGCTGTTTTTT. This gives the protein CASSLTSGGRGGELFF. Combining the CDR3 with reference TRBV5-4 and TRBJ2-2 gives the whole variable domain ETGVTQSPTHLIKTRGQQVTLRCSSQSGHNTVSWYQQALGQGPQFIFQYYREEENGRGNFPPRFSGLQFPNYSSELNVNALELDDSALYLCASSLTSGGRGGELFFGEGSRLTVL.

This clonotype was seen many times. Written as DNA, the CDR3 is TGTGCCAGCAGCCAAGGTGATGAGCAGTTCTTC. Residues: CASSQGDEQFF. The J gene is TRBJ2-1, the V gene TRBV3-1; D not resolved. V was trimmed by 1 base and J by 8 bases, leaving 3 bases between them. Per the germline V gene, CDR1 is LGHDT and CDR2 is YNNKEL (reference sequence). This CDR3 comprises 11 residues.

The genes are TRBV5-1 and TRBJ2-2; perhaps TRBD1 as D (6 bases). This CDR3 has 15 amino acids. Trimming pared 7 bases from V and 4 bases from J, leaving 17 bases between. Germline CDR1 SGHRS, CDR2 YFSETQ. The CDR3 is CASRDTATFTGELFF. In DNA form, the CDR3 reads TGCGCCAGCCGGGACACAGCTACCTTCACCGGGGAGCTGTTTTTT.

This clonotype turned up a few times. J is TRBJ1-5 and V is TRBV20-1; 7 nucleotides agree with TRBD1. V was pared by 6 bases and J by 0 bases, with 8 bases of the junction left unmatched. From germline, CDR1 is DFQATT and CDR2 SNEGSKA (reference sequence). This CDR3 has 15 amino acids. CDR3 in DNA: TGCAGTGCGAAGGGGACAGACTATAGCAATCAGCCCCAGCATTTT. Translated: CSAKGTDYSNQPQHF.